Presented here are 17 T cell receptor beta chains from one specimen sequenced in a study of T cell responses to AZD1222 COVID-19 vaccine (dated by TCRdb to the early 2020s). The sample's time point label, in plain terms: baseline before first vaccination. The method behind the library was the immunoSEQ multiplex PCR assay. Sourced from immuneACCESS, this table was stored by TCRdb with only in-frame sequences that have V and J called. A share of the clones is absent; for the studies checked, an unresolved V gene accounts for under half, and the remainder has no known explanation. The sample yields 140,000 or so clones; approximately 90% were counted once. Approximately 4.5% of the sample lies in the top ten. The source material was peripheral blood, sampled on day 0 of AZD1222 vaccination. The receptors stem from an adult in good health.

This clone occurred a few times. The chain has TRBV11-2 and TRBJ2-3; D is unresolved. The CDR3 is 13 amino acids. V was cut by 7 bases and J by 0 bases, with 8 bases left in between. Germline values: CDR1 SGHAT, CDR2 FQNNGV. The CDR3 here is CASTRGSTDTQYF. The CDR3 DNA reads as TGTGCCAGCACGCGAGGAAGCACAGATACGCAGTATTTT.

V usage is TRBV4-2 and J usage is TRBJ1-1, with D hard to call. Trimming left V 4 bases short and J 3 bases short, with 12 bases between. The CDR3 runs to 14 residues. Looked up from germline, CDR1 is LGHNA and CDR2 is YNFKEQ. CDR3: CASSLGLGDTEAFF. The CDR3 DNA is TGTGCCAGCAGCCTAGGGCTGGGAGACACTGAAGCTTTCTTT.

J is TRBJ1-2 and V is TRBV5-6; D not certain. The germline gives CDR1 SGHDT, CDR2 YYEEEE. The V end was cut by 4 bases, the J end by 1 base, with 14 bases between. CDR3 size: 15 residues. In nucleotides, the CDR3 is TGTGCCAGCAGCACACCACGGGAGAGTAACTATGGCTACACCTTC. It translates to CASSTPRESNYGYTF.

J is TRBJ2-2 and V is TRBV24-1, with D perhaps TRBD1 (6 bases). CDR3 length equals 13 residues. Trimming shortened V by 5 bases and J by 7 bases, and 10 bases separated the two germline ends. Germline CDR1 and CDR2: KGHDR and SFDVKD. The CDR3 loop reads CATSAGVDGELFF. CDR3 bases: TGTGCCACCAGTGCAGGGGTGGACGGGGAGCTGTTTTTT.

V gene TRBV6-1 combines with J gene TRBJ2-7; TRBD2 might be the D (5 bases). V dropped 8 bases and J dropped 5 bases, with 19 bases sitting between them. The CDR3 has 14 residues. Looked up from germline, CDR1 is MNHNS and CDR2 is SASEGT. The CDR3 DNA reads as TGTGCCAGCTCCCTGGACCTGCGGGTCAACGAGCAGTACTTC. Residues: CASSLDLRVNEQYF.

The chain uses TRBV7-9 and TRBJ1-4; D not resolved. The CDR3 contains 12 residues. CDR1 SEHNR and CDR2 FQNEAQ come from the germline V gene (reference sequence). V lost 4 bases to trimming and J lost 7 bases, with 7 bases between them. Here the CDR3 DNA reads TGTGCCAGCAGCTCAAATGGTGAAAAACTGTTTTTT. Translating gives CASSSNGEKLFF.

This rearrangement joins TRBV11-3 to TRBJ2-5, with D possibly TRBD2 on 5 matching bases. The V end was cut by 2 bases, the J end by 5 bases, with 9 bases between. The CDR3 is 13 residues long. Germline CDR1 reads SGHNT; CDR2 reads YENEEA. The chain's CDR3 is CASSLSGVETQYF. For the CDR3, the DNA is TGTGCCAGCAGCTTAAGCGGCGTGGAGACCCAGTACTTC. The whole variable domain, filled in from reference TRBV11-3 and TRBJ2-5, reads EAGVVQSPRYKIIEKKQPVAFWCNPISGHNTLYWYLQNLGQGPELLIRYENEEAVDDSQLPKDRFSAERLKGVDSTLKIQPAELGDSAVYLCASSLSGVETQYFGPGTRLLVL.

This clone has only one observation. This sequence joins TRBV7-9 and TRBJ1-2; 7 positions agree with TRBD1. The CDR3 sequence is 15 residues long. CDR1 is SEHNR, CDR2 FQNEAQ, per germline (reference sequence). Trimming removed 5 bases from V and 6 bases from J; junction bases left unmatched: 12. DNA of the CDR3: TGTGCCAGCAGCCCCAGAGACAGGGAAGTCAATGGCTACACCTTC. The encoded protein is CASSPRDREVNGYTF.

The genes are TRBV11-3 and TRBJ2-2, with TRBD1 matching over 9 bases. Trimming removed 5 bases from V and 6 bases from J; junction bases left unmatched: 4. Germline CDR1 is SGHNT and CDR2 is YENEEA. The CDR3 is 14 residues long. The CDR3 loop is CASSRDRVAGELFF. The DNA of the CDR3 is TGTGCCAGCAGCAGGGACAGGGTGGCCGGGGAGCTGTTTTTT.

The chain carries TRBV12-3 or TRBV12-4 and TRBJ1-1; 8 nucleotides agree with TRBD1. J lost 5 bases, V lost 6 bases, and 5 bases had no gene match. The CDR3 length is 13 residues. The CDR3 protein is CASRWTGRTEAFF. As DNA, the CDR3 is TGTGCCAGCAGGTGGACAGGGAGGACTGAAGCTTTCTTT.

V gene TRBV2 combines with J gene TRBJ1-4, with no clear D. This CDR3 contains 15 residues. Trimming removed 8 bases from V and 3 bases from J, with 16 bases in between. CDR1 and CDR2 (germline): SNHLY, FYNNEI. For the CDR3, the DNA is TGTGCCAGCCTCGACTGGGGATCTCCTAATGAAAAACTGTTTTTT. Its protein product is CASLDWGSPNEKLFF.

V is TRBV27 and J is TRBJ1-5, with unresolved D. The CDR3 is 14 amino acids. Germline values: CDR1 MNHEY, CDR2 SMNVEV (reference sequence). V lost 2 bases to trimming and J lost 4 bases, with 9 bases between them. The CDR3 region is CASSLRESNQPQHF. CDR3 in DNA: TGTGCCAGCAGTTTAAGGGAAAGTAATCAGCCCCAGCATTTT.

The chain joins TRBV28 to TRBJ1-5; D gene unclear. The CDR3 sequence is 16 residues long. The V end lost 1 base, the J end lost 1 base, and 11 bases lay between the germline ends. Germline V gene sequence: CDR1 MDHEN, CDR2 SYDVKM. In DNA, the CDR3 is TGTGCCAGCAGTTTATTGGCCAGGATGAGCAATCAGCCCCAGCATTTT. This translates into CASSLLARMSNQPQHF.

In this sample, this clone turned up once. V usage is TRBV7-6 and J usage is TRBJ1-6; a weak D match, TRBD1 (5 bases). Germline loops: CDR1 SGHVS, CDR2 FNYEAQ. V lost 5 bases and J lost 9, with 17 bases in between. The CDR3 contains 15 residues. The CDR3 nucleotides are TGTGCCAGCAGCCCGGGGACCGGTGTAACTTCACCCCTCCACTTT. It codes for CASSPGTGVTSPLHF.

The genes are TRBV28 and TRBJ2-7, with TRBD2 identical over 9 bases. The CDR3 sequence is 22 residues long. CDR1 and CDR2 from the germline V gene are MDHEN and SYDVKM. The V segment lost 4 bases and the J segment 0 bases; nucleotides outside the gene matches: 25. CDR3 in amino acids: CASSSLSGGLAGTAWSSYEQYF. Here the CDR3 DNA reads TGTGCCAGCAGTTCCTTAAGCGGGGGACTAGCTGGGACGGCTTGGAGCTCCTACGAGCAGTACTTC.

The chain carries TRBV7-8 and TRBJ1-2, with 7 positions matching TRBD1. This CDR3 has 13 residues. Germline CDR1 SGHVS, CDR2 FQNEAQ. Unmatched junction bases numbered 2, after V lost 6 bases and J lost 1 base. DNA of the CDR3: TGTGCCAGCAGGAGGGACAGTAACTATGGCTACACCTTC. This codes for CASRRDSNYGYTF.

The chain is built from TRBV3-1 (or the pseudogene TRBV3-2) and TRBJ1-1; no clear D gene. This CDR3 has 15 amino acids. Germline V gene lookup returns CDR1 LGHDT and CDR2 YNNKEL (reference sequence). V was clipped by 0 bases and J by 1 base, with 9 bases between them. CDR3 in amino acids: CASSQEGVRNTEAFF. The CDR3 DNA sequence: TGTGCCAGCAGCCAAGAAGGAGTTAGGAACACTGAAGCTTTCTTT.